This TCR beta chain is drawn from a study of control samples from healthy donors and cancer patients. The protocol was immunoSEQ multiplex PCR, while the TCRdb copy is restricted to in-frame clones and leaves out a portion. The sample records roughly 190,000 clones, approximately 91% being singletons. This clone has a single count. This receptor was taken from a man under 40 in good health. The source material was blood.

As DNA, the CDR3 is TGTGCCAGCAGCTGGGGAAGGGGTCATCAGCCCCAGCATTTT. Translated: CASSWGRGHQPQHF. The V call is TRBV5-6, the J call TRBJ1-5; a possible D gene is TRBD1 (5 bases). The CDR3 is 14 amino acids. The ends were cut back, 3 bases at V and 5 bases at J, with 12 bases in the middle. Germline-derived CDR1 and CDR2 are SGHDT and YYEEEE.